This T cell receptor (beta chain) comes out of a study of blood T cell repertoires in COVID-19. As processed by the authors: Estimation of nucleated cell counts relied on the amplification of reference gene primers. Profiled with immunoSEQ multiplex PCR; TCRdb holds only in-frame clones, not every one. D and trimming were read from the DNA, whereas the V and J calls and clone size are those reported in that table. This sample has 350,000 to 550,000 clones, with approximately 90% found just once. Sequenced: peripheral blood. This sequence originates from a woman aged 30 to 39 with acute or convalescent COVID-19.

In nucleotides, the CDR3 is TGTGCCAGCAGCTTACAGTGGGGCGGTACAGATACGCAGTATTTT. Translating it yields CASSLQWGGTDTQYF. The chain employs TRBV7-2 and TRBJ2-3; perhaps TRBD1 as D (5 bases). The germline gives CDR1 SGHTA, CDR2 FQGNSA. V was pared by 2 bases and J by 3 bases, with 12 bases between. The CDR3 runs to 15 residues. Full variable domain (remainder filled in from reference TRBV7-2 and TRBJ2-3): GAGVSQSPSNKVTEKGKDVELRCDPISGHTALYWYRQSLGQGLEFLIYFQGNSAPDKSGLPSDRFSAERTGGSVSTLTIQRTQQEDSAVYLCASSLQWGGTDTQYFGPGTRLTVL.